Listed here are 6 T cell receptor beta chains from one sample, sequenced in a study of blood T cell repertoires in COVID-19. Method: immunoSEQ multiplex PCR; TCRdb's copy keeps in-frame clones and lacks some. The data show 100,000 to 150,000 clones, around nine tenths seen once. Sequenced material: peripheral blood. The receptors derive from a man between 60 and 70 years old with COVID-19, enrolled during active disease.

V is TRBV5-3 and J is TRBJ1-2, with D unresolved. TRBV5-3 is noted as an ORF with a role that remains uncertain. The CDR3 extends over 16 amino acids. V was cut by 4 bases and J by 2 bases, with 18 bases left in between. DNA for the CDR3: TGTGCCAGAAGCCCCTCAGAGGGTGGGTCAAACTATGGCTACACCTTC. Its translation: CARSPSEGGSNYGYTF.

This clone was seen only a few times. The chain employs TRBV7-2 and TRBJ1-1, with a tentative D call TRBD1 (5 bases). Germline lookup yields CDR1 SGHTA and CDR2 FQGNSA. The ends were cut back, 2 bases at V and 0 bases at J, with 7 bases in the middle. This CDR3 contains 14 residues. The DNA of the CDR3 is TGTGCCAGCAGCTTAAGCAGGGTGAACACTGAAGCTTTCTTT. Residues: CASSLSRVNTEAFF.

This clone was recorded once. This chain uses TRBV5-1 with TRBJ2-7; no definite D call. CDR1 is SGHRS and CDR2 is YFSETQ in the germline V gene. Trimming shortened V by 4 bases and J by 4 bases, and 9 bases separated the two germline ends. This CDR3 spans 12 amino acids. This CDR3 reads CASSETEYEQYF. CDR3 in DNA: TGCGCCAGCAGCGAAACAGAATACGAGCAGTACTTC.

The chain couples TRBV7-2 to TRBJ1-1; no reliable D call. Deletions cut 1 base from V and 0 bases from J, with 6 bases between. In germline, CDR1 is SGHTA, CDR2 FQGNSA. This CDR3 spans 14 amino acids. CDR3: CASSLGPVNTEAFF. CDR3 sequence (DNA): TGTGCCAGCAGCTTAGGTCCGGTGAACACTGAAGCTTTCTTT.

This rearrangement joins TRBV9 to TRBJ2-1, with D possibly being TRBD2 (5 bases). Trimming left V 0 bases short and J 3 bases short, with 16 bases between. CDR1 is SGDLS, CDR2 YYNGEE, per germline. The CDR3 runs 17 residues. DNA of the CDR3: TGTGCCAGCAGCGTAGCTACGAGGGCTAGCAGCTACAATGAGCAGTTCTTC. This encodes CASSVATRASSYNEQFF.

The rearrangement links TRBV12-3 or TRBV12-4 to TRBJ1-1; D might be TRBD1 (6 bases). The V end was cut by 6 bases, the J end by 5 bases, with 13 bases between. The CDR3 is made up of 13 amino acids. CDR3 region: CASSRPTGTEAFF. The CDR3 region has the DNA TGTGCCAGCAGCCGCCCCACAGGGACTGAAGCTTTCTTT.